The rows below give T cell receptor beta chains drawn from one sample of a study of cytomegalovirus exposure and HLA in healthy donors. Only in-frame clones appear in the TCRdb table, and some are missing; sequencing was by immunoSEQ multiplex PCR. The sample shows 150,000 to 200,000 clones, approximately 82% of them seen only once. The material sequenced was PBMCs. The source is a young woman in good health and CMV-seronegative. The CDR3 runs from the conserved cysteine through the conserved F or W.

v_gene,j_gene,CDR3aa
TRBV6-5,TRBJ2-2,CASSRELTAAGELFF
TRBV27,TRBJ2-1,CASSFGGGYSYNEQFF
TRBV2,TRBJ1-5,CASSDPFNRGGYSNQPQHF
TRBV5-1,TRBJ2-7,CASSLGGTGAYEQYF
TRBV30,TRBJ2-1,CAWSGTGADDNEQFF
TRBV9,TRBJ2-7,CASSVAGWPSVEEQYF
TRBV28,TRBJ1-5,CASRTGGQPQHF
TRBV27,TRBJ2-7,CASSSHLAESYEQYF
TRBV7-9,TRBJ2-3,CASSFTGVSYLDTQYF
TRBV5-1,TRBJ1-1,CASSPGGRTEAFF
TRBV27,TRBJ2-2,CASSPLAGGPAGELFF
TRBV28,TRBJ1-1,CASSPFGAGTGVAGGTEAFF
TRBV2,TRBJ1-5,CASLPGQGGFGDQPQHF
TRBV7-2,TRBJ2-5,CASSLDRETQYF
TRBV4-1,TRBJ2-2,CASSQGPGQENTGELFF
TRBV25-1,TRBJ2-2,CASSGLAGGSGELFF
TRBV5-1,TRBJ1-3,CASSKDRGIGPNTIYF
TRBV6-5,TRBJ2-1,CASSYEGLGYNEQFF
TRBV2,TRBJ2-1,CASRLTSGRNEQFF
TRBV11-2,TRBJ2-3,CASSLRHRDRDTDTQYF
TRBV28,TRBJ2-3,CANRDTSSTDTQYF
TRBV28,TRBJ2-1,CASSLGGQKYNEQFF